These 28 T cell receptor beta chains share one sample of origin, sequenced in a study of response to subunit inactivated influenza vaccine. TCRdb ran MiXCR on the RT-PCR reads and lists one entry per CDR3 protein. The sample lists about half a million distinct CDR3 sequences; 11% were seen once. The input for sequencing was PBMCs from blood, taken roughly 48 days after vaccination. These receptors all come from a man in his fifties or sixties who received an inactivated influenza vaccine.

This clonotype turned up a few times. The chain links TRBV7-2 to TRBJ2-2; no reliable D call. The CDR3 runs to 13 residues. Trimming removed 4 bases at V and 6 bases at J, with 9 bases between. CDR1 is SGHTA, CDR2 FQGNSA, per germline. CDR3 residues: CASSSDVPGELFF. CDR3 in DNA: TGTGCCAGCAGCTCAGATGTCCCCGGGGAGCTGTTTTTT.

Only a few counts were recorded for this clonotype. CDR3 bases: TGTGCCAGCAGTTTCGGTTCCCTCTATGGCTACACCTTC. Encoded protein: CASSFGSLYGYTF. V and J are TRBV12-3 or TRBV12-4 and TRBJ1-2; no clear D. Between the trimmed V and J ends, which lost 3 bases and 4 bases, there was a span of 9 bases. The CDR3 runs 13 residues.

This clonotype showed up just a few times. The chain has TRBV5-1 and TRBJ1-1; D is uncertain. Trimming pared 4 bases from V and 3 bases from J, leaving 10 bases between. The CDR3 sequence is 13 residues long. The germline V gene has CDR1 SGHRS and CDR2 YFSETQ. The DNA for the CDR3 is TGCGCCAGCAGCACTAGGGTTGACACTGAAGCTTTCTTT. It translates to CASSTRVDTEAFF.

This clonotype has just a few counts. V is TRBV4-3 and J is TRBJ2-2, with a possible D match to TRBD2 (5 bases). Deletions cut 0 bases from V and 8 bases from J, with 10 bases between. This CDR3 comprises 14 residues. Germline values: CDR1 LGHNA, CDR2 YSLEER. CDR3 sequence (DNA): TGCGCCAGCAGCCAAGATCTAGCCTCGGGGGAGCTGTTTTTT. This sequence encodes CASSQDLASGELFF.

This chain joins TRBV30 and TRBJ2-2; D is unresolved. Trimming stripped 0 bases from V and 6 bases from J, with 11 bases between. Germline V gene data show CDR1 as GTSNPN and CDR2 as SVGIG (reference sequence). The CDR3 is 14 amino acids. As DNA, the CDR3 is TGTGCCTGGAGTGTACTAACTTTGGCCGGGGAGCTGTTTTTT. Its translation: CAWSVLTLAGELFF.

Here the CDR3 DNA reads TGTGCCACCGCGGGACAGGACCCAGATACGCAGTATTTT. Translation: CATAGQDPDTQYF. The V and J genes are TRBV7-2 and TRBJ2-3; 8 positions match TRBD1. Per the germline V gene, CDR1 is SGHTA and CDR2 is FQGNSA. The V and J ends lost 10 bases and 4 bases, in that order; junction bases with no gene match: 7. The CDR3 loop spans 13 amino acids.

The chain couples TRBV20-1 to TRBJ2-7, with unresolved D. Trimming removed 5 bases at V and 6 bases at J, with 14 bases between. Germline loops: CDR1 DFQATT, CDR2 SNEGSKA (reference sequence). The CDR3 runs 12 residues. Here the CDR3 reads CSARTIVGEQYF. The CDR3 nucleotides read TGCAGTGCTCGAACGATAGTGGGCGAGCAGTACTTC.

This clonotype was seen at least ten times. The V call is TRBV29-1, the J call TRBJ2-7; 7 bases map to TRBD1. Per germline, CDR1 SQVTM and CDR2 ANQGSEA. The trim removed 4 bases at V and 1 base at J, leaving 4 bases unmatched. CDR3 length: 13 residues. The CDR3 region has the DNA TGCAGCGTTGTGAGACAGGGATCCTACGAGCAGTACTTC. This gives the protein CSVVRQGSYEQYF.

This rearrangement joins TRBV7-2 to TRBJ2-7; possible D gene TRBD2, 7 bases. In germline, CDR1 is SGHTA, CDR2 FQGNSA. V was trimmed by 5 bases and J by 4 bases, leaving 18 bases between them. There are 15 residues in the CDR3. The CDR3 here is CASSTAGQTLYEQYF. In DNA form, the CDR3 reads TGTGCCAGCAGCACAGCGGGACAAACATTATACGAGCAGTACTTC.

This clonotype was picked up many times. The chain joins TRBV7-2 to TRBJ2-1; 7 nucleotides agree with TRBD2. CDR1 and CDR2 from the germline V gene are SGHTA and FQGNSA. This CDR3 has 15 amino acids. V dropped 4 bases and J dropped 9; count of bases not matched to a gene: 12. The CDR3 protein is CASSYTWGSGGEQFF. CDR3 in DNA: TGTGCCAGCAGCTATACATGGGGGTCGGGGGGTGAGCAGTTCTTC.

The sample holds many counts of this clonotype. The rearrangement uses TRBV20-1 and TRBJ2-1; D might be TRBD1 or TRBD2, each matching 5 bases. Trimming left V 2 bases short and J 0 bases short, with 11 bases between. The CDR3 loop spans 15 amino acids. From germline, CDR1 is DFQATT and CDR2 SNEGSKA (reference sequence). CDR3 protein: CSARTGTRSYNEQFF. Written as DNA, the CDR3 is TGCAGTGCTAGAACCGGGACCCGCTCCTACAATGAGCAGTTCTTC.

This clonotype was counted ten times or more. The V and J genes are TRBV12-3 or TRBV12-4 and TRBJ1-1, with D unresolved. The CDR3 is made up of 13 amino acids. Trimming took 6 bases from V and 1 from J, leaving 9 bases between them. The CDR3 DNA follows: TGTGCCAGCAGCCTCACAGCGAACACTGAAGCTTTCTTT. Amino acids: CASSLTANTEAFF.

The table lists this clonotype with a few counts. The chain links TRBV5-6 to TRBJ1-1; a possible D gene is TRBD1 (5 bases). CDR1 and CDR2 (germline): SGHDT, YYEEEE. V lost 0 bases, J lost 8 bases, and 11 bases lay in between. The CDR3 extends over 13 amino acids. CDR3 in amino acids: CASSLGPRGEAFF. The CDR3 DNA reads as TGTGCCAGCAGCTTGGGGCCGAGGGGAGAAGCTTTCTTT.

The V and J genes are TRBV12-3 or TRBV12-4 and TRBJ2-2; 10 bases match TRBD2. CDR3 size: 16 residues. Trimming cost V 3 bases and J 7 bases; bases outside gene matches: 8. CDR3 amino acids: CASSFLAGAGGGELFF. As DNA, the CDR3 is TGTGCCAGCAGTTTCCTAGCGGGAGCGGGTGGCGGGGAGCTGTTTTTT.

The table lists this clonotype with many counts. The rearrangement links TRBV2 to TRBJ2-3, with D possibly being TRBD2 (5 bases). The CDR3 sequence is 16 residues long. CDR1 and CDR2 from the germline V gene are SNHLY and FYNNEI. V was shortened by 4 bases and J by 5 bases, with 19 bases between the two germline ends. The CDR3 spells CASSVSRAGVGDTQYF. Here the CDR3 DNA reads TGTGCCAGCAGTGTGAGCCGCGCCGGGGTGGGAGATACGCAGTATTTT.

The CDR3 DNA reads as TGTGCCAGCAGCGTAGAACCCCCCAATGAGCAGTTCTTC. Amino acids: CASSVEPPNEQFF. This chain joins TRBV9 and TRBJ2-1, with unresolved D. Germline-derived CDR1 and CDR2 are SGDLS and YYNGEE. V shed 0 bases and J shed 6 bases, with 7 bases lying between them. The CDR3 length is 13 residues. The full variable domain, rest sourced from reference TRBV9 and TRBJ2-1, is DSGVTQTPKHLITATGQRVTLRCSPRSGDLSVYWYQQSLDQGLQFLIQYYNGEERAKGNILERFSAQQFPDLHSELNLSSLELGDSALYFCASSVEPPNEQFFGPGTRLTVL.

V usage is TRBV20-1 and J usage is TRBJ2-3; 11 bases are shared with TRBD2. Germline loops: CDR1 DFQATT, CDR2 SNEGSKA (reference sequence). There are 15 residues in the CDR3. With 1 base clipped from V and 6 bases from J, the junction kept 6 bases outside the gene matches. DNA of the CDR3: TGCAGTGCTAGAGGGGCTAGCGGGAGGACCGATACGCAGTATTTT. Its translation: CSARGASGRTDTQYF.

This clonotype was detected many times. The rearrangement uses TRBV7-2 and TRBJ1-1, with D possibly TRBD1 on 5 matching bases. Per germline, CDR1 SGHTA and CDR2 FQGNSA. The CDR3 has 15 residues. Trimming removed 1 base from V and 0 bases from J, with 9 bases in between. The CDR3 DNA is TGTGCCAGCAGCTTAGGGGGCGGGATGAACACTGAAGCTTTCTTT. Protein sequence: CASSLGGGMNTEAFF.

The CDR3 nucleotides are TGCGCCAGCAGTGAGACTCACTACAATGAGCAGTTCTTC. Amino acid sequence: CASSETHYNEQFF. The rearrangement uses TRBV10-2 and TRBJ2-1; D call uncertain. The germline gives CDR1 WSHSY, CDR2 SAAADI. The CDR3 spans 13 residues. Trimming left V 2 bases short and J 3 bases short, with 5 bases between.

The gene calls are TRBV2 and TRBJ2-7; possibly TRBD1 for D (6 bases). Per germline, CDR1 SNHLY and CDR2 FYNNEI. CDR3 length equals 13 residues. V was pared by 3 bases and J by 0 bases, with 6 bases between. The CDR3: CASSEGASYEQYF. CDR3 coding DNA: TGTGCCAGCAGTGAGGGGGCCTCCTACGAGCAGTACTTC.

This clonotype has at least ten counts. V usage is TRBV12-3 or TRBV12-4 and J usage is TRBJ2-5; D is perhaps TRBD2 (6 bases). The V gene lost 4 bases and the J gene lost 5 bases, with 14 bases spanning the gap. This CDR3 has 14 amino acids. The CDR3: CASSSLGGYETQYF. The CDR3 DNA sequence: TGTGCCAGCAGTTCCTTGGGGGGATACGAGACCCAGTACTTC.

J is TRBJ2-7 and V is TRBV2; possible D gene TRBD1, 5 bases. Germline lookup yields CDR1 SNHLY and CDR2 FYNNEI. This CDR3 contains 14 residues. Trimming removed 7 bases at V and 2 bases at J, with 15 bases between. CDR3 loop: CASTTDSSTYEQYF. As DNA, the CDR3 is TGTGCCAGCACGACCGACAGTTCAACCTACGAGCAGTACTTC.

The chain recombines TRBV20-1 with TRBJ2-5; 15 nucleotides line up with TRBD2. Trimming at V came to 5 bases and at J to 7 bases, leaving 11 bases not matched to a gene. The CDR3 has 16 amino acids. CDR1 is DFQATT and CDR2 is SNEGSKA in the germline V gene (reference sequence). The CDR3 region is CSAGGRSGLAGGTQYF. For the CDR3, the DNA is TGCAGTGCTGGAGGGAGATCGGGACTAGCGGGAGGGACCCAGTACTTC.

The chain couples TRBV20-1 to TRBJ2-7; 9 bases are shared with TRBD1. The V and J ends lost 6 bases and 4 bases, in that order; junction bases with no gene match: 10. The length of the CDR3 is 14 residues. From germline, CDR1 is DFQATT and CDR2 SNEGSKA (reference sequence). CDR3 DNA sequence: TGCAGTGCAGGGACAGGGAATCGGGGTTACGAGCAGTACTTC. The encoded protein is CSAGTGNRGYEQYF.

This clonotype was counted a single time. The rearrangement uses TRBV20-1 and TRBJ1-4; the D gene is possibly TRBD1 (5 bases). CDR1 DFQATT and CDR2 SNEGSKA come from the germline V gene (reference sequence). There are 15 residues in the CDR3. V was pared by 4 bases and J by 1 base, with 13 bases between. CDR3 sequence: CSANGLGETNEKLFF. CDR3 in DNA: TGCAGTGCTAACGGTCTAGGGGAAACTAATGAAAAACTGTTTTTT.

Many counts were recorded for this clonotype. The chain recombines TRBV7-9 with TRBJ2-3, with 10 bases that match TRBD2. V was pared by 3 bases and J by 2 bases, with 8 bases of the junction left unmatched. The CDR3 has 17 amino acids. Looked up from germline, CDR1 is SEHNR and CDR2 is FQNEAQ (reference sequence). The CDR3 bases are TGTGCCAGCAGCTTCACAGCACTAGCGGGATTCACAGATACGCAGTATTTT. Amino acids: CASSFTALAGFTDTQYF.

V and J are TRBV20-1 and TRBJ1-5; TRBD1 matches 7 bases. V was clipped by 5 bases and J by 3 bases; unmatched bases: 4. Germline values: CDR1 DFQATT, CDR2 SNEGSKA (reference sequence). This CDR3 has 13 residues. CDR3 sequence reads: CSAPTGVNQPQHF. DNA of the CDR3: TGCAGTGCTCCCACAGGGGTCAATCAGCCCCAGCATTTT.

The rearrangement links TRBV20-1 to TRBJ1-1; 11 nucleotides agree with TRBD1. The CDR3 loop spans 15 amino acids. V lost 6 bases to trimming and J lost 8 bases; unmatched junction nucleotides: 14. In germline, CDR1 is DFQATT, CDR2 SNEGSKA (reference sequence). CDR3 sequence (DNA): TGCAGTGCCACTAGGGAGCGGACAGGGGGCTCCGAAGCTTTCTTT. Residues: CSATRERTGGSEAFF.